Shown below are 30 T cell receptor beta chains from a single sample sequenced in a study of blood T cell repertoires in COVID-19. This table comes from immunoSEQ multiplex PCR, and its TCRdb copy is limited to in-frame clones, with some not included. In the table there are about 140,000 clones, roughly 89% of which are singletons. The sequencing input was peripheral blood. All receptors come from a woman in her 50s with acute or convalescent COVID-19.

The chain uses TRBV11-2 and TRBJ2-2; 7 positions agree with TRBD2. The CDR3 covers 16 residues. J lost 6 bases, V lost 7 bases, and 14 bases had no gene match. Germline V gene sequence: CDR1 SGHAT, CDR2 FQNNGV. CDR3 coding DNA: TGTGCCAGCACCCCCTTCGGCGGGAGAGGAGCCGGGGAGCTGTTTTTT. It specifies CASTPFGGRGAGELFF.

The chain joins TRBV7-9 to TRBJ1-4; possibly TRBD1 for D (5 bases). V was cut by 5 bases and J by 0 bases, with 10 bases left in between. CDR1 is SEHNR and CDR2 is FQNEAQ in the germline V gene (reference sequence). CDR3 length: 15 amino acids. As DNA, the CDR3 is TGTGCCAGCAGCCGGGGGACTGCAACTAATGAAAAACTGTTTTTT. As protein: CASSRGTATNEKLFF.

This CDR3 reads CAISDDAGASYEQYF. The DNA for the CDR3 is TGTGCCATCAGTGATGACGCGGGAGCCTCCTACGAGCAGTACTTC. V usage is TRBV10-3 and J usage is TRBJ2-7, with 7 bases fitting TRBD2. The length of the CDR3 is 15 residues. V gave up 3 bases and J gave up 0 bases; unmatched junction bases: 5. The germline V gene encodes CDR1 ENHRY and CDR2 SYGVKD.

J is TRBJ2-1 and V is TRBV6-1; TRBD2 aligns across 8 bases. In germline, CDR1 is MNHNS, CDR2 SASEGT. The length of the CDR3 is 15 residues. With 1 base clipped from V and 9 bases from J, the junction kept 8 bases outside the gene matches. This chain's CDR3 is CASSEDGSGRGEQFF. The CDR3, as DNA: TGTGCCAGCAGTGAAGACGGCAGCGGGAGAGGTGAGCAGTTCTTC.

V is TRBV5-6 and J is TRBJ2-7; 7 bases are shared with TRBD2. Trimming took 6 bases from V and 6 from J; bases not matched to a gene: 12. The CDR3 totals 14 residues. CDR1 SGHDT and CDR2 YYEEEE come from the germline V gene. This CDR3 reads CASTPYGRNSEQYF. DNA of the CDR3: TGTGCCAGCACGCCCTACGGGAGGAACTCCGAGCAGTACTTC.

V gene TRBV7-3 combines with J gene TRBJ2-4; D uncertain. CDR1 is SGHTA and CDR2 is FQGTGA in the germline V gene. The CDR3 is made up of 15 amino acids. V was cut by 0 bases and J by 3 bases, with 9 bases left in between. This CDR3 reads CASSLTLDGKNIQYF. In DNA, the CDR3 is TGTGCCAGCAGCTTAACCCTAGACGGCAAAAACATTCAGTACTTC.

The V and J genes are TRBV5-1 and TRBJ2-1; 7 nucleotides agree with TRBD1. Germline assignment: CDR1 SGHRS and CDR2 YFSETQ. V lost 5 bases and J lost 7; bases outside the gene matches: 6. The CDR3 loop spans 13 amino acids. CDR3 nucleotides: TGCGCCAGCAGGCCTTCAGGGGGTAATGAGCAGTTCTTC. This translates into CASRPSGGNEQFF.

The CDR3 DNA reads as TGTGCTTCCAGCGGCGGGCTAAGCTCCTACAATGAGCAGTTCTTC. Its protein product is CASSGGLSSYNEQFF. J is TRBJ2-1 and V is TRBV30, with D possibly TRBD2 on 5 matching bases. The CDR3 consists of 15 residues. CDR1 is GTSNPN and CDR2 is SVGIG in the germline V gene (reference sequence).

The rearrangement uses TRBV19 and TRBJ2-6; D might be TRBD1 (5 bases). This CDR3 is built from 16 residues. With 5 bases removed from V and 4 bases from J, the gap between germline ends came to 15 bases. Per the germline V gene, CDR1 is LNHDA and CDR2 is SQIVND (reference sequence). CDR3 nucleotides: TGTGCCAGTAGTCCTCAATTGGGGCCCGGGGCCAACGTCCTGACTTTC. It encodes CASSPQLGPGANVLTF.

This rearrangement joins TRBV28 to TRBJ2-5; D might be TRBD1 (6 bases). CDR1 and CDR2 (germline): MDHEN, SYDVKM. CDR3 length: 13 residues. V lost 8 bases to trimming and J lost 5 bases, with 15 bases between them. The CDR3 nucleotides read TGTGCCAGCGACAAGGCAGGGGTGGAGACCCAGTACTTC. Amino acids: CASDKAGVETQYF. Variable domain in full (rest from reference TRBV28 and TRBJ2-5): DVKVTQSSRYLVKRTGEKVFLECVQDMDHENMFWYRQDPGLGLRLIYFSYDVKMKEKGDIPEGYSVSREKKERFSLILESASTNQTSMYLCASDKAGVETQYFGPGTRLLVL.

The chain uses TRBV5-1 and TRBJ1-3; D is perhaps TRBD1 (6 bases). CDR3 length equals 14 residues. Germline-derived CDR1 and CDR2 are SGHRS and YFSETQ. V was cut by 1 base and J by 4 bases, with 9 bases left in between. The CDR3 nucleotides are TGCGCCAGCAGCTTGCGCGGACAGGGAAACACCATATATTTT. It translates to CASSLRGQGNTIYF.

The chain employs TRBV11-2 and TRBJ1-4, with D possibly matching TRBD1 (5 bases). With 5 bases removed from V and 2 bases from J, the gap between germline ends came to 12 bases. Germline CDR1 and CDR2: SGHAT and FQNNGV. The CDR3 consists of 15 residues. CDR3 amino acids: CASSPRGTTNEKLFF. CDR3 DNA: TGTGCCAGCAGCCCCCGCGGGACTACTAATGAAAAACTGTTTTTT.

The J gene is TRBJ1-2, the V gene TRBV27, with 11 bases aligning to TRBD1. CDR3 length equals 14 residues. The ends lost 5 bases at V and 8 bases at J; junction bases unmatched: 7. From germline, CDR1 is MNHEY and CDR2 SMNVEV (reference sequence). This chain's CDR3 is CASSGAGQGGGYTF. The CDR3 DNA sequence: TGTGCCAGCAGTGGCGCGGGACAGGGGGGAGGCTACACCTTC.

V and J are TRBV19 and TRBJ1-4; 7 nucleotides match TRBD1. The CDR3 is made up of 21 amino acids. Trimming cost V 4 bases and J 0 bases; bases outside gene matches: 20. Germline values: CDR1 LNHDA, CDR2 SQIVND (reference sequence). CDR3: CASSTSPYDRVTFATNEKLFF. Written as DNA, the CDR3 is TGTGCCAGTAGTACCTCCCCTTACGACAGGGTAACCTTTGCAACTAATGAAAAACTGTTTTTT.

V and J are TRBV24-1 and TRBJ2-3; 7 bases fit TRBD1. CDR3 length: 15 residues. V lost 0 bases, J lost 6 bases, and 5 bases stayed unmatched. Germline V gene data show CDR1 as KGHDR and CDR2 as SFDVKD. The DNA for the CDR3 is TGTGCCACCAGTGATTTGGTAGGGGGCGCGGATACGCAGTATTTT. This sequence encodes CATSDLVGGADTQYF.

V gene TRBV7-6 combines with J gene TRBJ2-3, with D uncertain. V was clipped by 1 base and J by 1 base, with 9 bases between them. The CDR3 consists of 15 residues. Germline CDR1 and CDR2: SGHVS and FNYEAQ. The CDR3 sequence: CASSLVAERTDTQYF. CDR3 bases: TGTGCCAGCAGCTTAGTGGCGGAGCGCACAGATACGCAGTATTTT.

This clone came up once. The rearrangement uses TRBV5-6 and TRBJ2-7; D perhaps matches TRBD2 (6 bases). V was cut by 4 bases and J by 2 bases, with 13 bases left in between. Germline CDR1 and CDR2: SGHDT and YYEEEE. This CDR3 contains 14 residues. CDR3 residues: CASSHVSGTYEQYF. Written as DNA, the CDR3 is TGTGCCAGCAGCCATGTTAGCGGAACCTACGAGCAGTACTTC.

The genes are TRBV5-1 and TRBJ1-1; 7 bases line up with TRBD1. Germline CDR1 is SGHRS and CDR2 is YFSETQ. The V segment lost 4 bases and the J segment 2 bases; nucleotides outside the gene matches: 5. The CDR3 consists of 14 residues. CDR3 nucleotide sequence: TGCGCCAGCAGCCAGGGACAGCCCAACACTGAAGCTTTCTTT. Translation: CASSQGQPNTEAFF. Using reference TRBV5-1 and TRBJ1-1 for the parts outside the CDR3, the full variable domain is KAGVTQTPRYLIKTRGQQVTLSCSPISGHRSVSWYQQTPGQGLQFLFEYFSETQRNKGNFPGRFSGRQFSNSRSEMNVSTLELGDSALYLCASSQGQPNTEAFFGQGTRLTVV.

This clone was recorded once. The rearrangement joins TRBV2 to TRBJ2-7; TRBD1 agrees at 10 bases. Germline V gives CDR1 SNHLY, CDR2 FYNNEI. The CDR3 has 13 residues. V lost 11 bases to trimming and J lost 1 base; unmatched junction nucleotides: 5. Written as DNA, the CDR3 is TGTGCCGGGGGGGGACAGGGGTCCTACGAGCAGTACTTC. Protein: CAGGGQGSYEQYF.

This chain connects TRBV19 to TRBJ2-7; D possibly corresponds to TRBD2 (5 bases). Germline-derived CDR1 and CDR2 are LNHDA and SQIVND (reference sequence). Trimming took 3 bases from V and 0 from J, leaving 15 bases between them. The CDR3 extends over 16 amino acids. The DNA of the CDR3 is TGTGCCAGTAGTATGACGGGGAGAGTGAGCTCCTACGAGCAGTACTTC. This translates into CASSMTGRVSSYEQYF.

The chain has TRBV28 and TRBJ2-3; D gene uncertain. CDR1 is MDHEN, CDR2 SYDVKM, per germline. V was pared by 6 bases and J by 1 base, with 14 bases between. The CDR3 consists of 15 residues. CDR3 bases: TGTGCCAGCAGCCTTAGAGTTGAGGGCACAGATACGCAGTATTTT. Translating gives CASSLRVEGTDTQYF.

The gene calls are TRBV30 and TRBJ2-7, with D perhaps matching TRBD1 (6 bases). From germline, CDR1 is GTSNPN and CDR2 SVGIG (reference sequence). V was trimmed by 1 base and J by 3 bases, leaving 10 bases between them. The length of the CDR3 is 13 residues. CDR3 coding DNA: TGTGCCTGGAGTGAAGGACAGTACTACGAGCAGTACTTC. Protein sequence: CAWSEGQYYEQYF.

The J gene is TRBJ1-1, the V gene TRBV3-1 (or the pseudogene TRBV3-2), with 8 bases identical to TRBD1. Germline CDR1 LGHDT, CDR2 YNNKEL (reference sequence). Trimming cost V 0 bases and J 1 base; bases outside gene matches: 10. CDR3 length equals 18 residues. CDR3 in amino acids: CASSQEAGFGTGNTEAFF. As DNA, the CDR3 is TGTGCCAGCAGCCAAGAAGCAGGGTTTGGGACAGGGAACACTGAAGCTTTCTTT.

This clone was seen a few times. The J gene is TRBJ2-7, the V gene TRBV5-5, with D maybe TRBD1 (6 bases). The germline V gene has CDR1 SGHKS and CDR2 YYEKEE (reference sequence). There are 15 residues in the CDR3. V was trimmed by 0 bases and J by 3 bases, leaving 13 bases between them. The CDR3 here is CASSLDGTPYYEQYF. The CDR3 coding sequence is TGTGCCAGCAGCTTGGATGGGACACCCTACTACGAGCAGTACTTC.

This chain connects TRBV18 to TRBJ2-1, with 12 bases lining up with TRBD1. This CDR3 has 17 residues. The germline CDR1 and CDR2 sequences are KGHSH and LQKENI. Trimming took 3 bases from V and 8 from J; bases not matched to a gene: 11. The CDR3 nucleotides read TGTGCCAGCTCACCGCCCACAGGGACAGGGGGCACTTATGAGCAGTTCTTC. This translates into CASSPPTGTGGTYEQFF. Drawing the rest from reference TRBV18 and TRBJ2-1, the complete variable domain is NAGVMQNPRHLVRRRGQEARLRCSPMKGHSHVYWYRQLPEEGLKFMVYLQKENIIDESGMPKERFSAEFPKEGPSILRIQQVVRGDSAAYFCASSPPTGTGGTYEQFFGPGTRLTVL.

The V gene is TRBV30, the J gene TRBJ1-5, with D uncertain. Germline V lookup: CDR1 GTSNPN, CDR2 SVGIG (reference sequence). Trimming stripped 8 bases from V and 2 bases from J, with 16 bases between. This CDR3 is built from 14 residues. The CDR3 spells CAAAGGIGNQPQHF. For the CDR3, the DNA is TGTGCCGCCGCGGGCGGAATCGGCAATCAGCCCCAGCATTTT.

The rearrangement joins TRBV4-1 to TRBJ2-3; D uncertain. Per germline, CDR1 MGHRA and CDR2 YSYEKL. Between the trimmed V and J ends, which lost 1 base and 1 base, there was a span of 9 bases. The CDR3 consists of 15 residues. The CDR3 sequence: CASSQVVLRTDTQYF. DNA for the CDR3: TGCGCCAGCAGCCAAGTTGTACTCCGCACAGATACGCAGTATTTT.

This chain uses TRBV18 with TRBJ2-7; 9 bases line up with TRBD1. The germline V gene encodes CDR1 KGHSH and CDR2 LQKENI. Trimming removed 3 bases from V and 5 bases from J; junction bases left unmatched: 2. CDR3 length: 13 amino acids. The CDR3 nucleotides are TGTGCCAGCTCACCGGGGACAGGGAACGAGCAGTACTTC. It encodes CASSPGTGNEQYF.

CDR3 bases: TGTGCCAGCAGCTTGGGTGGACAGGCCCCTTCTGGGGCCAACGTCCTGACTTTC. Amino acid sequence: CASSLGGQAPSGANVLTF. The rearrangement uses TRBV5-4 and TRBJ2-6, with 7 bases aligning to TRBD1. CDR3 size: 18 residues. Germline CDR1 SGHNT, CDR2 YYREEE (reference sequence). The junction had 7 bases not matched to a gene; V was cut back by 0 bases and J by 1 base.

V gene TRBV24-1 combines with J gene TRBJ2-3; tentatively, D is TRBD1 (5 bases). V lost 2 bases, J lost 4 bases, and 6 bases lay in between. There are 13 residues in the CDR3. CDR1 and CDR2 (germline): KGHDR, SFDVKD. As DNA, the CDR3 is TGTGCCACCAGTGATTCAGGGTCAGATACGCAGTATTTT. It specifies CATSDSGSDTQYF.